Below, 27 T cell receptor beta chains from the same sample are listed, as sequenced in a study of a mutant IDH1 vaccine in newly diagnosed glioma. Described time point: baseline, week 1 (first vaccination visit). Treatment specified: pre-vaccination baseline after standard-of-care therapy. Generated by immunoSEQ multiplex PCR, the TCRdb table keeps only in-frame clones and is missing some. The profile shows around 60,000 clones, more than 90% of them singletons. The source was PBMCs, collected from a glioma patient treated with radiotherapy, temozolomide or both. Source of these receptors: a middle-aged man with glioma.

The rearrangement links TRBV5-6 to TRBJ1-5; D remains unclear. Trimming pared 0 bases from V and 5 bases from J, leaving 9 bases between. This CDR3 has 14 residues. The germline CDR1 and CDR2 sequences are SGHDT and YYEEEE. In DNA form, the CDR3 reads TGTGCCAGCAGCTTGGGGGCAGGAGATCAGCCCCAGCATTTT. Its protein product is CASSLGAGDQPQHF.

As DNA, the CDR3 is TGTGCCAGCCGATGGGGGGGTCGGGGCGGGTACGAGCAGTACTTC. It translates to CASRWGGRGGYEQYF. The rearrangement links TRBV27 to TRBJ2-7; 7 bases are shared with TRBD2. The V gene's germline CDR1 is MNHEY and CDR2 SMNVEV (reference sequence). This CDR3 has 15 amino acids. V gave up 8 bases and J gave up 4 bases; unmatched junction bases: 14.

The V and J genes are TRBV29-1 and TRBJ1-1, with D possibly matching TRBD1 (6 bases). Trimming took 7 bases from V and 5 from J, leaving 11 bases between them. Per the germline V gene, CDR1 is SQVTM and CDR2 is ANQGSEA. The CDR3 is 11 residues long. CDR3 sequence reads: CSGRGGTEAFF. The CDR3 nucleotides read TGCAGCGGGAGGGGGGGGACTGAAGCTTTCTTT. The whole variable domain, remainder taken from reference TRBV29-1 and TRBJ1-1, is SAVISQKPSRDICQRGTSLTIQCQVDSQVTMMFWYRQQPGQSLTLIATANQGSEATYESGFVIDKFPISRPNLTFSTLTVSNMSPEDSSIYLCSGRGGTEAFFGQGTRLTVV.

The rearrangement joins TRBV9 to TRBJ1-6; no clear D. The V and J ends lost 3 bases and 0 bases respectively, with 10 bases between them. Germline-derived CDR1 and CDR2 are SGDLS and YYNGEE. The length of the CDR3 is 16 residues. The CDR3 sequence is CASSGGSSSYNSPLHF. DNA for the CDR3: TGTGCCAGCAGCGGAGGCAGTAGCTCCTATAATTCACCCCTCCACTTT.

This clone was observed once. V usage is TRBV2 and J usage is TRBJ2-2, with D possibly being TRBD1 (5 bases). Trimming pared 4 bases from V and 2 bases from J, leaving 8 bases between. The CDR3 contains 14 residues. The germline V gene encodes CDR1 SNHLY and CDR2 FYNNEI. CDR3 coding DNA: TGTGCCAGCAGTGTAGGACACAACACCGGGGAGCTGTTTTTT. As protein: CASSVGHNTGELFF.

This chain links TRBV7-2 with TRBJ2-7; 9 nucleotides align to TRBD1. The junction had 3 bases not matched to a gene; V was cut back by 1 base and J by 2 bases. The V gene's germline CDR1 is SGHTA and CDR2 FQGNSA. CDR3 length: 15 residues. CDR3 in amino acids: CASSLGGTGTYEQYF. The CDR3 coding sequence is TGTGCCAGCAGCTTAGGCGGGACAGGGACCTACGAGCAGTACTTC.

This sequence joins TRBV21-1 and TRBJ1-1; the table names TRBD1, a call not compared with the DNA. TRBV21-1 is labeled a pseudogene. The CDR3 runs to 13 residues. CDR3 in amino acids: CASSARGRTEAFF. DNA of the CDR3: TGTGCCAGCAGCGCTAGGGGGCGAACTGAAGCTTTCTTT.

A few counts support this clone. The chain employs TRBV28 and TRBJ1-5; D unclear. Trimming stripped 2 bases from V and 4 bases from J, with 12 bases between. The CDR3 is made up of 15 amino acids. Germline CDR1 MDHEN, CDR2 SYDVKM. As DNA, the CDR3 is TGTGCCAGCAGTTTAGGAATACAAGGGAATCAGCCCCAGCATTTT. Protein: CASSLGIQGNQPQHF.

This chain joins TRBV4-1 and TRBJ1-1; D call uncertain. The germline V gene encodes CDR1 MGHRA and CDR2 YSYEKL. The V and J ends lost 0 bases and 4 bases respectively, with 12 bases between them. This CDR3 region has 15 residues. The DNA of the CDR3 is TGCGCCAGCAGCCAAGAAGCGCGAGGGATCACTGAAGCTTTCTTT. Translating gives CASSQEARGITEAFF.

The chain uses TRBV5-1 and TRBJ1-1, with D possibly TRBD1 on 6 matching bases. Germline lookup yields CDR1 SGHRS and CDR2 YFSETQ. V gave up 0 bases and J gave up 1 base, with 10 bases separating them. This CDR3 has 15 amino acids. In nucleotides, the CDR3 is TGCGCCAGCAGCTTGGGGGACAACGGGAACACTGAAGCTTTCTTT. This encodes CASSLGDNGNTEAFF.

The V and J genes are TRBV27 and TRBJ2-1; 8 nucleotides match TRBD1. Germline V CDR1 and CDR2: MNHEY, SMNVEV (reference sequence). Trimming removed 7 bases from V and 6 bases from J; junction bases left unmatched: 8. The length of the CDR3 is 14 residues. The CDR3 DNA sequence: TGTGCCAGCAACCGACAGGGGATCGGCAATGAGCAGTTCTTC. Its protein is CASNRQGIGNEQFF.

The genes are TRBV4-3 and TRBJ2-5; 8 nucleotides agree with TRBD1. The CDR3 consists of 13 residues. The V gene end was trimmed by 0 bases and the J gene end by 6 bases; junction bases not matched to a gene: 0. The V gene's germline CDR1 is LGHNA and CDR2 YSLEER. The CDR3 reads CASSQDRGQTQYF. CDR3 DNA sequence: TGCGCCAGCAGCCAAGACAGGGGGCAGACCCAGTACTTC.

V gene TRBV5-6 combines with J gene TRBJ2-7, with a tentative D call TRBD1 (6 bases). Germline V gives CDR1 SGHDT, CDR2 YYEEEE. V dropped 4 bases and J dropped 3 bases, with 11 bases sitting between them. The CDR3 is made up of 13 amino acids. CDR3 amino acids: CASSLTGFYEQYF. CDR3 nucleotides: TGTGCCAGCAGCCTGACAGGCTTCTACGAGCAGTACTTC. The full variable domain, its missing parts supplied by reference TRBV5-6 and TRBJ2-7, is DAGVTQSPTHLIKTRGQQVTLRCSPKSGHDTVSWYQQALGQGPQFIFQYYEEEERQRGNFPDRFSGHQFPNYSSELNVNALLLGDSALYLCASSLTGFYEQYFGPGTRLTVT.

The chain carries TRBV18 and TRBJ1-5; 8 bases match TRBD1. CDR1 and CDR2 (germline): KGHSH, LQKENI. The V segment lost 3 bases and the J segment 2 bases; nucleotides outside the gene matches: 6. This CDR3 has 16 amino acids. The CDR3 protein is CASSPKTGAGNQPQHF. The CDR3 DNA reads TGTGCCAGCTCACCCAAGACAGGGGCGGGCAATCAGCCCCAGCATTTT.

This clone was seen only once. This chain connects TRBV19 to TRBJ1-5; TRBD1 aligns across 11 bases. The CDR3 covers 18 residues. The ends lost 5 bases at V and 8 bases at J; junction bases unmatched: 17. The germline CDR1 and CDR2 sequences are LNHDA and SQIVND (reference sequence). CDR3 residues: CASSPGTGGFPPGEPQHF. CDR3 coding DNA: TGTGCCAGTAGTCCAGGGACAGGGGGATTCCCCCCCGGCGAGCCCCAGCATTTT.

The rearrangement links TRBV5-6 to TRBJ1-2; D not resolved. CDR1 SGHDT and CDR2 YYEEEE come from the germline V gene. V lost 2 bases and J lost 4, with 15 bases in between. This CDR3 has 15 residues. The CDR3 here is CASSFEIVPGYGYTF. The CDR3 bases are TGTGCCAGCAGCTTTGAAATTGTCCCCGGCTATGGCTACACCTTC.

This clone was seen only once. The chain carries TRBV14 and TRBJ2-2, with D possibly being TRBD1 or TRBD2 (5 bases each). Trimming shortened V by 1 base and J by 0 bases, and 12 bases separated the two germline ends. This CDR3 contains 17 residues. Germline V gene lookup returns CDR1 SGHDN and CDR2 FVKESK. CDR3 nucleotide sequence: TGTGCCAGCAGCCAAGGACCGAGGGGCACGAACACCGGGGAGCTGTTTTTT. Its translation is CASSQGPRGTNTGELFF.

The chain is built from TRBV9 and TRBJ2-7; 7 nucleotides line up with TRBD2. Germline V gene sequence: CDR1 SGDLS, CDR2 YYNGEE. The CDR3 covers 15 residues. J gave up 7 bases and V 0 bases, and 10 bases lay outside the gene matches. This CDR3 reads CASSVGLADQREQYF. The CDR3 coding sequence is TGTGCCAGCAGCGTAGGTCTAGCGGACCAAAGGGAGCAGTACTTC.

V gene TRBV7-2 combines with J gene TRBJ2-1; 8 bases align to TRBD1. CDR1 is SGHTA and CDR2 is FQGNSA in the germline V gene. The junction had 16 bases not matched to a gene; V was cut back by 6 bases and J by 0 bases. The CDR3 totals 19 residues. The CDR3 DNA reads TGTGCCAGCAGGGGACTTTTGAGGCGGGACAGGAGCTCCTACAATGAGCAGTTCTTC. Its protein is CASRGLLRRDRSSYNEQFF.

The genes are TRBV7-9 and TRBJ2-3; 12 bases fit TRBD2. The V gene end was trimmed by 4 bases and the J gene end by 1 base; junction bases not matched to a gene: 3. The CDR3 runs 16 residues. CDR1 is SEHNR, CDR2 FQNEAQ, per germline (reference sequence). The CDR3 protein is CASSSRLAGGTDTQYF. CDR3 nucleotides: TGTGCCAGCAGCTCCCGACTAGCGGGGGGCACAGATACGCAGTATTTT. Together with reference TRBV7-9 and TRBJ2-3, the CDR3 gives the full variable domain: DTGVSQNPRHKITKRGQNVTFRCDPISEHNRLYWYRQTLGQGPEFLTYFQNEAQLEKSRLLSDRFSAERPKGSFSTLEIQRTEQGDSAMYLCASSSRLAGGTDTQYFGPGTRLTVL.

The genes are TRBV30 and TRBJ2-1; TRBD2 matches 13 bases. The CDR3 sequence is 16 residues long. Unmatched junction bases numbered 10, after V lost 3 bases and J lost 8 bases. CDR1 is GTSNPN and CDR2 is SVGIG in the germline V gene (reference sequence). CDR3 DNA sequence: TGTGCCTGGAGCTACGCCGGGACTAGCGGGATCGATGAGCAGTTCTTC. It is translated as CAWSYAGTSGIDEQFF. Using reference TRBV30 and TRBJ2-1 for the parts outside the CDR3, the full variable domain is SQTIHQWPATLVQPVGSPLSLECTVEGTSNPNLYWYRQAAGRGLQLLFYSVGIGQISSEVPQNLSASRPQDRQFILSSKKLLLSDSGFYLCAWSYAGTSGIDEQFFGPGTRLTVL.

The V and J genes are TRBV12-5 and TRBJ2-3; D ambiguous. The CDR3 consists of 11 residues. Germline lookup yields CDR1 LGHNT and CDR2 FRNRAP. V was trimmed by 1 base and J by 6 bases, leaving 2 bases between them. CDR3 coding DNA: TGTGCTAGTGGTTTGGCGGATACGCAGTATTTT. Translation gives CASGLADTQYF.

This chain connects TRBV9 to TRBJ2-2; 9 nucleotides line up with TRBD2. Germline loops: CDR1 SGDLS, CDR2 YYNGEE. With V trimmed by 2 bases and J by 5 bases, 4 bases remained unmatched. The CDR3 is 15 residues long. The DNA of the CDR3 is TGTGCCAGCAGCGTCGCGGGAGGGCCTACCGGGGAGCTGTTTTTT. Translated, it gives CASSVAGGPTGELFF.

The chain uses TRBV9 and TRBJ2-1; TRBD1 aligns across 8 bases. Germline assignment: CDR1 SGDLS and CDR2 YYNGEE. J was trimmed by 7 bases and V by 4 bases; bases with no gene match: 16. The CDR3 loop spans 17 amino acids. The DNA of the CDR3 is TGTGCCAGCAGCACCCGCTCCGGGTCAGGGGGCATTAATGAGCAGTTCTTC. This gives the protein CASSTRSGSGGINEQFF.

This rearrangement joins TRBV30 to TRBJ1-4; D perhaps matches TRBD1 (6 bases). Germline V gene lookup returns CDR1 GTSNPN and CDR2 SVGIG (reference sequence). Deletions cut 3 bases from V and 8 bases from J, with 16 bases between. CDR3 length: 14 residues. CDR3 DNA: TGTGCCTGGAGGGGGGGCCCCGCGGACGAAAAACTGTTTTTT. This codes for CAWRGGPADEKLFF.

The chain recombines TRBV9 with TRBJ2-5; TRBD2 agrees at 8 bases. Germline loops: CDR1 SGDLS, CDR2 YYNGEE. The V and J ends lost 0 bases and 5 bases, in that order; junction bases with no gene match: 3. The CDR3 extends over 14 amino acids. CDR3 sequence (DNA): TGTGCCAGCAGCGTAGCTAGCGGGTCGGAGACCCAGTACTTC. It specifies CASSVASGSETQYF.

The chain is built from TRBV12-5 and TRBJ1-1; no firm D call. V was pared by 8 bases and J by 3 bases, with 13 bases between. Looked up from germline, CDR1 is LGHNT and CDR2 is FRNRAP. The CDR3 has 13 amino acids. CDR3 nucleotides: TGTGCTAGTTCTCCGGGCGGGGACACTGAAGCTTTCTTT. Translation: CASSPGGDTEAFF.